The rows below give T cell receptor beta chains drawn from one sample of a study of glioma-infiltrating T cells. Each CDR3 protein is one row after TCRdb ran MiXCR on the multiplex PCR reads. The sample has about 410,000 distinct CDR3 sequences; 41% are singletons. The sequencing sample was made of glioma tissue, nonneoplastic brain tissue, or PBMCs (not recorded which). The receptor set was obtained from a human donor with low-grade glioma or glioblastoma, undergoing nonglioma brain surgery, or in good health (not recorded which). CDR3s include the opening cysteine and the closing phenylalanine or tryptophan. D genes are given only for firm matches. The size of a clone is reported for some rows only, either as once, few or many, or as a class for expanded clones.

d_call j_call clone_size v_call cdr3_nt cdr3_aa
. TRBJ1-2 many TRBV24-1 TGTGCCACCAGTGAGAAGGACGGTGGCTACACCTTC CATSEKDGGYTF
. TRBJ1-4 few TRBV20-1 TGCAGTGCCCTGGACTCAACTAATGAAAAACTGTTTTTT CSALDSTNEKLFF
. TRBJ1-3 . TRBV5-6 TGTGCCAGCAGCTTAACAGGGTCGAGGGGAAACACCATATATTTT CASSLTGSRGNTIYF
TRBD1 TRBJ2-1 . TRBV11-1 TGTGCCAGCAGCTTAGTTGGGGGGACAGGGGGCGGGAATGAGCAGTTCTTC CASSLVGGTGGGNEQFF
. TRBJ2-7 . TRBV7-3 TGTGCCAGCGGAGTGGGAGGCGGGATCTACGAGCAGTACTTC CASGVGGGIYEQYF
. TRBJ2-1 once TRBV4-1 TGCGCCAGCAGCCAAGAACCAAGCGTAAATGAGCAGTTCTTC CASSQEPSVNEQFF
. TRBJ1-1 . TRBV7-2 TGTGCCAGCAGCTCTCGGGGAGTGGGAGCTTTCTTT CASSSRGVGAFF
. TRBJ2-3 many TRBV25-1 TGTGCCAGCAGTGAAGGCGGACTCAGCACAGATACGCAGTATTTT CASSEGGLSTDTQYF
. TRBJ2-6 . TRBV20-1 TGCAGTGCCCGACAGGCTTCTGGGGCCAACGTCCTGACTTTC CSARQASGANVLTF
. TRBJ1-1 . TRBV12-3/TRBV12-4 TGTGCCAGCAGGGCAGCCTCGAACACTGAAGCTTTCTTT CASRAASNTEAFF
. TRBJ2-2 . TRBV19 TGTGCCAGTAGTATCGCACAGGGCCCCCTAAACACCGGGGAGCTGTTTTTT CASSIAQGPLNTGELFF